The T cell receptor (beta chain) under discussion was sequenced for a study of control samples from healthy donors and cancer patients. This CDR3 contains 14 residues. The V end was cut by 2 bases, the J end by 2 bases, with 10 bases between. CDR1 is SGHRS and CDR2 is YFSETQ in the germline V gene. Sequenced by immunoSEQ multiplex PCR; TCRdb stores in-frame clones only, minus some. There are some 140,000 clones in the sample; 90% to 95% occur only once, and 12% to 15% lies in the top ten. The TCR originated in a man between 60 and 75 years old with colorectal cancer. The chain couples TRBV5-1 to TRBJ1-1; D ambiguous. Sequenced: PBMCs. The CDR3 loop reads CASSFSDLNTEAFF. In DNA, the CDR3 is TGCGCCAGCAGCTTCAGCGACCTAAACACTGAAGCTTTCTTT.